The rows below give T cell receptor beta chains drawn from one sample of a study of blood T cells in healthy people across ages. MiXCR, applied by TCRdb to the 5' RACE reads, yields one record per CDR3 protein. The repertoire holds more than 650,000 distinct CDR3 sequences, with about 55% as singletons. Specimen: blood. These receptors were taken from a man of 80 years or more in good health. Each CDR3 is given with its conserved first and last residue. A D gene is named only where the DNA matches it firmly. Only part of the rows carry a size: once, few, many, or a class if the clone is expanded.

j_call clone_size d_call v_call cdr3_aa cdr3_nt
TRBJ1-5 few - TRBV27 CASSAQGLGNQPQHF TGTGCCAGCAGCGCGCAGGGCCTTGGCAATCAGCCCCAGCATTTT
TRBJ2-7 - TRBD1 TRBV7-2 CASSSDRGNVEQYF TGTGCCAGCAGCTCCGACAGGGGAAATGTCGAGCAGTACTTC
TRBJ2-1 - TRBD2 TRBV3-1 CASSPGGGPKNEQFF TGTGCCAGCAGCCCCGGCGGGGGGCCGAAAAATGAGCAGTTCTTC
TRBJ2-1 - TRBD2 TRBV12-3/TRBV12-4 CASSSLAGDYNEQFF TGTGCCAGCAGTTCCCTGGCGGGAGACTACAATGAGCAGTTCTTC
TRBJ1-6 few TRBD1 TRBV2 CASRGDSRTRTLHF TGTGCCAGCCGGGGGGACAGCCGAACGAGGACCCTCCACTTT
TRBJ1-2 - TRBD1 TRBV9 CASSGPGQEVFGYTF TGTGCCAGCAGCGGACCGGGACAGGAGGTATTCGGCTACACCTTC
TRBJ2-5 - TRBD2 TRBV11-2 CASSSRLALIQETQYF TGTGCCAGCAGCTCCAGACTAGCCCTCATCCAAGAGACCCAGTACTTC
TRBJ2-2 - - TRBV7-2 CASSLGPNVGGTGELFF TGTGCCAGCAGCTTAGGCCCCAACGTAGGGGGAACCGGGGAGCTGTTTTTT
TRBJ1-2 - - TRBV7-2 CASSSDLGRNGYTF TGTGCCAGCAGCTCCGACTTAGGACGGAATGGCTACACCTTC
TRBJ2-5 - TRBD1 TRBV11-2 CASSPGGAQYF TGTGCCAGCAGCCCAGGGGGTGCGCAGTACTTC
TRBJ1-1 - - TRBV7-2 CASSHPERSNSEAFF TGTGCCAGCAGCCACCCGGAACGCTCGAACAGTGAAGCTTTCTTT
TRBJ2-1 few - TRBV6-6 CASSYAGPPDNEQFF TGTGCCAGCAGTTATGCGGGGCCGCCTGACAATGAGCAGTTCTTC
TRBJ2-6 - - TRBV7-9 CASSFSLGRSGANVLTF TGTGCCAGCAGCTTCAGCCTCGGTCGCTCTGGGGCCAACGTCCTGACTTTC
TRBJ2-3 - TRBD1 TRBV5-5 CASSPLTGTGGHRYAYF TGTGCCAGCAGTCCCCTCACTGGGACAGGGGGACACAGATACGCGTATTTT
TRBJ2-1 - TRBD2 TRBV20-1 CSARALAGERYNEQFF TGCAGTGCTAGAGCCCTAGCGGGAGAGAGGTACAATGAGCAGTTCTTC
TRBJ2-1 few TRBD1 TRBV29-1 CSGGRGLEQFF TGCAGTGGCGGCAGGGGGCTTGAGCAGTTCTTC
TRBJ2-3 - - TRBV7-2 CASSTQGGRPDTQYF TGTGCCAGCAGCACCCAGGGGGGGCGACCAGATACGCAGTATTTT
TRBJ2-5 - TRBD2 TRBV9 CASNARDRSRKGLAGVPETQYF TGTGCCAGCAACGCCCGAGACAGGTCCCGGAAGGGTCTAGCGGGAGTCCCAGAGACCCAGTACTTC
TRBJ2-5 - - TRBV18 CASSPEQALGQETQYF TGTGCCAGCTCACCTGAACAAGCCCTTGGCCAAGAGACCCAGTACTTT
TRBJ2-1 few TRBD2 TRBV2 CASSPHLAGSSYNEQFF TGTGCCAGCAGTCCTCACTTAGCGGGAAGCTCCTACAATGAGCAGTTCTTC
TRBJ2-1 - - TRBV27 CASSFGIVGSNEQFF TGTGCCAGCAGTTTTGGGATTGTGGGGTCCAATGAGCAGTTCTTC
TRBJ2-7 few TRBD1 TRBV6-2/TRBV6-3 CASIPNSGQGRTGEQYF TGTGCCAGCATTCCAAATTCAGGACAGGGGAGGACAGGCGAGCAGTACTTC